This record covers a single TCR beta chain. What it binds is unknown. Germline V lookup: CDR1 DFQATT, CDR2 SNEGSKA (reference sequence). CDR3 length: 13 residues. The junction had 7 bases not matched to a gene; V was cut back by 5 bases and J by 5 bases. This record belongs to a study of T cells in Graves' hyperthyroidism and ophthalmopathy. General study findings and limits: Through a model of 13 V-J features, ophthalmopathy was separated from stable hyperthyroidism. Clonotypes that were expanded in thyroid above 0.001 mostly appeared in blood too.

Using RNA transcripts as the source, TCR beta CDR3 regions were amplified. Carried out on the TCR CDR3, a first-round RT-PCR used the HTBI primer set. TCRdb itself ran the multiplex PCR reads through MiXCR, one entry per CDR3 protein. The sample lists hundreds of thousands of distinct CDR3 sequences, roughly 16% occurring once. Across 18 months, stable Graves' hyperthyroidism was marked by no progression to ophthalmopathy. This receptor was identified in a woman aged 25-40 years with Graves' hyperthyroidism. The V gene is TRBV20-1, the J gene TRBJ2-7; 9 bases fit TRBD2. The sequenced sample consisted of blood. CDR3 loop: CSAVSGRRNEQYF. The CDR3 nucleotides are TGCAGTGCTGTGAGCGGGAGGAGAAACGAGCAGTACTTC.